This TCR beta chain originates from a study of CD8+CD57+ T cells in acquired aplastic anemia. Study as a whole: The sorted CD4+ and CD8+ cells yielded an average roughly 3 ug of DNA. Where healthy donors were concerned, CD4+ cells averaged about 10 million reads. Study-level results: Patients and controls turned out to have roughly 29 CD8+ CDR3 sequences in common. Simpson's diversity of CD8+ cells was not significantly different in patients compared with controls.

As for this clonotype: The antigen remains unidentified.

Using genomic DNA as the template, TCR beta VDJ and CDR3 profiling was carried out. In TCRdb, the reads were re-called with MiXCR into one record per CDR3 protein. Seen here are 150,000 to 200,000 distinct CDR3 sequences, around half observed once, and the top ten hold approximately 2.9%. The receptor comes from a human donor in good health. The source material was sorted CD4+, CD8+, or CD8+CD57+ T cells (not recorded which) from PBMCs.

The CDR3 region has the DNA TGCGCCAGCAGCCAAGAGGTAGGGACAGGGGCCCCCTACGAGCAGTACTTC. This codes for CASSQEVGTGAPYEQYF. The chain combines TRBV4-1 with TRBJ2-7; TRBD1 matches 10 bases. Germline assignment: CDR1 MGHRA and CDR2 YSYEKL. There are 17 residues in the CDR3. The V segment lost 0 bases and the J segment 2 bases; nucleotides outside the gene matches: 7.